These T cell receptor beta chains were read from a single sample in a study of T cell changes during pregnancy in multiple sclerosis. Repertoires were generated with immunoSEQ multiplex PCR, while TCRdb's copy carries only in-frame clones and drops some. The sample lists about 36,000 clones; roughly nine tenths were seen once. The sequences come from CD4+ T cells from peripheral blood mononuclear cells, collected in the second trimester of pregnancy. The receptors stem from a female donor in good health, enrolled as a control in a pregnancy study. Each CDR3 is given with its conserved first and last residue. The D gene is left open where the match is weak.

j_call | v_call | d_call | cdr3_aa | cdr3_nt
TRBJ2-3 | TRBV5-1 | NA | CASSLAASNTFSTDTQYF | TGCGCCAGCAGCTTGGCAGCGTCAAATACTTTTAGCACAGATACGCAGTATTTT
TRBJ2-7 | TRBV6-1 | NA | CASSEMGQTYEQYF | TGTGCCAGCAGTGAAATGGGACAAACCTACGAGCAGTACTTC
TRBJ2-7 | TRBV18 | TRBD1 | CASSPPFGQGSLEQYF | TGTGCCAGCTCACCACCGTTCGGACAGGGTTCTCTCGAGCAGTACTTC
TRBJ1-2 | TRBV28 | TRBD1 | CASTTSGTGNGYTF | TGTGCCAGCACCACTAGTGGGACAGGGAATGGCTACACCTTC
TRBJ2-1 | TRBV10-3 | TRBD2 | CAISEKVAGNEQFF | TGTGCCATCAGTGAAAAGGTAGCGGGCAATGAGCAGTTCTTC
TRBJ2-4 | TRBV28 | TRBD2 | CASSPGLAVLAKNIQYF | TGTGCCAGCAGCCCCGGACTAGCGGTACTAGCCAAAAACATTCAGTACTTC
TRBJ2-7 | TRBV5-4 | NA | CASSLRQAPYEQYF | TGTGCCAGCAGCTTAAGGCAGGCCCCCTACGAGCAGTACTTC
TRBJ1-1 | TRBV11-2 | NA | CASSSEAGGTEAFF | TGTGCCAGCAGCTCAGAAGCGGGGGGCACTGAAGCTTTCTTT
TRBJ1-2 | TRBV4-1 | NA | CASSQETAYGYTF | TGCGCCAGCAGCCAAGAGACAGCTTATGGCTACACCTTC
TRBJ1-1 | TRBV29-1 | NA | CSVHPGGTEAFF | TGCAGCGTTCACCCCGGGGGCACTGAAGCTTTCTTT
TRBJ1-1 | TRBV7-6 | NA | CASSLSSWGGGEAFF | TGTGCCAGCAGCTTGTCGTCCTGGGGGGGTGGTGAAGCTTTCTTT